The entry below describes one TCR beta chain. Antigen specificity is unknown. The second PCR ran about 6 to 11 cycles with a sample-barcoded 5' primer and J-beta primers. Via MiXCR, TCRdb re-called the 5' RACE reads, giving one row per CDR3 protein. The data show 540,000 or so distinct CDR3 sequences, approximately 30% seen once. This entry is derived from a study of blood T cells in healthy people across ages. General observations from the study: In the absence of known donor CMV status, changes in expanded clonotypes were possibly confounded. Getting older went along with TCR beta diversity per million T cells dropping roughly linearly.

The length of the CDR3 is 14 residues. The V segment lost 6 bases and the J segment 5 bases; nucleotides outside the gene matches: 7. Germline values: CDR1 SQVTM, CDR2 ANQGSEA. J is TRBJ2-2 and V is TRBV29-1; 9 positions agree with TRBD1. The TCR comes from a woman between 65 and 79 years old in good health. What was sequenced was blood. The CDR3 DNA is TGCAGCGTAACAGGGGGCGCCATTACCGGGGAGCTGTTTTTT. Translating it yields CSVTGGAITGELFF.